These 21 T cell receptor beta chains were all obtained from the same sample, sequenced in a study of T cell clonality in common variable immunodeficiency (dated by TCRdb to 2015 to 2017). Library preparation was by the immunoSEQ multiplex PCR assay. Entries here come from immuneACCESS through TCRdb and include only in-frame sequences with V and J called. Some clones fail to appear in such tables; in the studies checked, an unresolved V gene covers under half of the shortfall, and the cause of the remainder is unknown. In this sample, more than 45,000 clones appear, none counted once only. The ten largest clones add up to about 5.9% of the sample. Input material: peripheral blood mononuclear cells. These receptors were taken from a person between 18 and 75 years old in good health.

This clone was counted at least ten times. Read coverage stops 3 residues before the CDR3 terminus; the germline J gene supplies the remainder. The rearrangement uses TRBV30 and TRBJ1-6; TRBD1 might be the D (5 bases). V lost 0 bases and J lost 2, with 11 bases in between. This CDR3 is built from 16 residues. Germline values: CDR1 GTSNPN, CDR2 SVGIG (reference sequence). CDR3: CAWSVSRATYNSPLHF. CDR3 bases read: TGTGCCTGGAGTGTATCCAGGGCGACCTATAATTCACCC.

This clone was seen ten or more times. The read terminates 3 residues before the CDR3 end, so the remaining end is supplied by the germline J gene. The chain employs TRBV6-2 or TRBV6-3 and TRBJ1-2; 10 bases are a match to TRBD1. CDR3 length: 15 residues. Germline assignment: CDR1 MNHEY and CDR2 SVGEGT. J gave up 4 bases and V 5 bases, and 7 bases lay outside the gene matches. CDR3 bases read: TGTGCCAGCAGTCCAGACAGGGGGCGGATCTATGGC. Its translation is CASSPDRGRIYG. The full CDR3 protein reads CASSPDRGRIYGYTF.

This clone was counted ten times or more. CDR3 DNA (partial): TGCGCCAGCAGCTTGGCCTCAGGGTTGTGGAAG. Translation gives CASSLASGLWK. From start to end, the CDR3 is CASSLASGLWKLFF. The J gene is TRBJ2-2, the V gene TRBV5-1, with D perhaps TRBD1 (5 bases). The read ends 3 residues shy of where the CDR3 ends; the end is completed using the germline J gene. CDR1 and CDR2 from the germline V gene are SGHRS and YFSETQ. The CDR3 consists of 14 residues.

This clone occurred a few times. The read finishes 3 residues shy of the CDR3 end, and the germline J gene is used to complete it. This sequence joins TRBV30 and TRBJ1-1, with a weak D call TRBD1 (5 bases). The germline gives CDR1 GTSNPN, CDR2 SVGIG (reference sequence). CDR3 length equals 11 residues. The covered CDR3 bases are TGTGCCTGGAGTAGGGGCAGGGTA. It is translated as CAWSRGRV. The entire CDR3 is CAWSRGRVAFF.

This clone was detected many times. With the read ending 3 residues before the CDR3 end, the germline J gene is used to fill in that end. The gene calls are TRBV6-2 or TRBV6-3 and TRBJ2-3; no clear D gene. The germline V and J ends were trimmed by 4 bases and 0 bases, with 11 bases remaining between them. The CDR3 has 15 residues. Germline V lookup: CDR1 MNHEY, CDR2 SVGEGT. CDR3 DNA (partial): TGTGCCAGCAGTTCCCTCCCCGGGAGCACAGATACG. This codes for CASSSLPGSTDT. The full CDR3 reads CASSSLPGSTDTQYF.

Many counts were recorded for this clone. The CDR3 extends 3 residues past the end of the read, so its final part is completed from the germline J gene. The J gene is TRBJ1-5, the V gene TRBV19; a possible D gene is TRBD1 (6 bases). The germline CDR1 and CDR2 sequences are LNHDA and SQIVND (reference sequence). The CDR3 contains 16 residues. The V gene lost 1 base and the J gene lost 6 bases, with 16 bases spanning the gap. The CDR3 protein is CASSIGGGQGSQPQHF. The sequenced part of the CDR3 DNA is TGTGCCAGTAGTATAGGAGGAGGGCAGGGGAGTCAGCCC.

This clone was recorded at least ten times. CDR3 bases read: TGTGCCAGCTCTGGGGGGGACTCCTACGAG. Its translation is CASSGGDSYE. The entire CDR3 protein reads CASSGGDSYEQYF. The J gene is TRBJ2-7, the V gene TRBV5-4, with 7 bases identical to TRBD2. Read data end 3 residues before the CDR3 end; the end is taken from the germline J gene. Germline V gene sequence: CDR1 SGHNT, CDR2 YYREEE (reference sequence). This CDR3 spans 13 amino acids. V lost 7 bases, J lost 0 bases, and 4 bases stayed unmatched. Complete variable domain (other parts from reference TRBV5-4 and TRBJ2-7): ETGVTQSPTHLIKTRGQQVTLRCSSQSGHNTVSWYQQALGQGPQFIFQYYREEENGRGNFPPRFSGLQFPNYSSELNVNALELDDSALYLCASSGGDSYEQYFGPGTRLTVT.

This clone has at least ten counts. The read ends 3 residues shy of where the CDR3 ends; the end is completed using the germline J gene. V and J are TRBV6-4 and TRBJ2-3; TRBD2 agrees at 8 bases. This CDR3 has 14 amino acids. Trimming cost V 3 bases and J 1 base; bases outside gene matches: 0. Germline V gene lookup returns CDR1 MRHNA and CDR2 SNTAGT. CDR3 DNA (partial): TGTGCCAGCAGTGAGCGGGGGGGCACAGATACG. This sequence encodes CASSERGGTDT. The whole CDR3 sequence is CASSERGGTDTQYF.

In this sample, this clone turned up a few times. The read finishes 3 residues shy of the CDR3 end, and the germline J gene is used to complete it. This chain connects TRBV7-2 to TRBJ1-3, with a possible D match to TRBD1 (6 bases). Trimming pared 5 bases from V and 3 bases from J, leaving 14 bases between. This CDR3 spans 15 amino acids. Germline CDR1 and CDR2: SGHTA and FQGNSA. The CDR3: CASSPAGGGGNTIYF. Partial CDR3 DNA: TGTGCCAGCAGCCCCGCTGGGGGCGGTGGAAACACC.

There are many counts of this clone. The read terminates 3 residues before the CDR3 end, so the remaining end is supplied by the germline J gene. The chain links TRBV20-1 to TRBJ1-6; the D gene is possibly TRBD1 (5 bases). The V gene's germline CDR1 is DFQATT and CDR2 SNEGSKA (reference sequence). The CDR3 runs to 15 residues. The V and J ends lost 0 bases and 7 bases respectively, with 13 bases between them. The covered CDR3 bases are TGCAGTGCTAGAGAGGGGGGGGTAGGAAATTCACCC. This gives the protein CSAREGGVGNSP. The whole CDR3 protein reads CSAREGGVGNSPLHF.

This clone was counted a few times. The read finishes 3 residues shy of the CDR3 end, and the germline J gene is used to complete it. This chain connects TRBV7-6 to TRBJ2-7; D possibly corresponds to TRBD2 (6 bases). V was cut by 1 base and J by 2 bases, with 12 bases left in between. Germline V gene data show CDR1 as SGHVS and CDR2 as FNYEAQ. The CDR3 totals 15 residues. The DNA read from the CDR3 is TGTGCCAGCAGCTTAGGGGGGGAGGTCGCCTACGAG. It codes for CASSLGGEVAYE. The CDR3 reads in full as CASSLGGEVAYEQYF.

This clone was counted ten times or more. The sequence runs out 3 residues before the end of the CDR3; the remainder is reconstructed from the germline J gene. The chain has TRBV7-2 and TRBJ1-1; the D gene is possibly TRBD1 (6 bases). The ends were cut back, 4 bases at V and 0 bases at J, with 12 bases in the middle. The CDR3 consists of 15 residues. Per germline, CDR1 SGHTA and CDR2 FQGNSA. The CDR3 loop reads CASSWMRTVNTEAFF. The sequenced CDR3 bases are TGTGCCAGCAGCTGGATGCGGACAGTGAACACTGAA.

This clone came up a few times. The read ends 3 residues shy of where the CDR3 ends; the end is completed using the germline J gene. The gene calls are TRBV11-3 and TRBJ2-1; D is perhaps TRBD1 (6 bases). CDR3 size: 15 residues. CDR1 and CDR2 from the germline V gene are SGHNT and YENEEA. Trimming cost V 5 bases and J 8 bases, with 19 bases left between them. This CDR3 is CASSLGQGLADEQFF. Partial CDR3 DNA: TGTGCCAGCAGCCTGGGGCAGGGGCTCGCCGATGAG.

The table lists this clone with many counts. The read ends 3 residues before the CDR3 terminus; that terminus is restored from the germline J gene. This chain uses TRBV9 with TRBJ2-3; the D gene is possibly TRBD1 (5 bases). Germline V CDR1 and CDR2: SGDLS, YYNGEE. Trimming cost V 0 bases and J 5 bases, with 10 bases left between them. The CDR3 extends over 14 amino acids. The sequenced part of the CDR3 DNA is TGTGCCAGCAGCGTAGGGGGCGACGGAGATACG. Translating it yields CASSVGGDGDT. In full, the CDR3 is CASSVGGDGDTQYF.

This clone came up many times. The read ends 3 residues early relative to the CDR3; the germline J gene fills the gap. This chain joins TRBV5-6 and TRBJ2-7; D gene unclear. The germline gives CDR1 SGHDT, CDR2 YYEEEE. CDR3 length: 11 residues. The ends were cut back, 4 bases at V and 4 bases at J, with 6 bases in the middle. The part of the CDR3 DNA that was read is TGTGCCAGCAGCATCAATTACGAG. It is translated as CASSINYE. The entire CDR3 sequence reads CASSINYEQYF.

This clone has just a few counts. Sequencing ends 3 residues short of the CDR3 end; the germline J gene provides the rest. The chain has TRBV5-1 and TRBJ2-4; D unresolved. Germline V gives CDR1 SGHRS, CDR2 YFSETQ. The length of the CDR3 is 14 residues. CDR3 DNA, as far as it was read: TGCGCCAGCAGCTCGATCACTTCTAACTATGGT. This encodes CASSSITSNYG. The entire CDR3 reads CASSSITSNYGQYF. The variable domain in full, with the rest retrieved from reference TRBV5-1 and TRBJ2-4, is KAGVTQTPRYLIKTRGQQVTLSCSPISGHRSVSWYQQTPGQGLQFLFEYFSETQRNKGNFPGRFSGRQFSNSRSEMNVSTLELGDSALYLCASSSITSNYGQYFGAGTRLSVL.

Concerning this clone: With the read ending 3 residues before the CDR3 end, the germline J gene is used to fill in that end. J is TRBJ2-1 and V is TRBV7-2; the match to TRBD2 covers 10 bases. This CDR3 is built from 15 residues. Germline values: CDR1 SGHTA, CDR2 FQGNSA. J gave up 4 bases and V 2 bases, and 2 bases lay outside the gene matches. The sequenced CDR3 bases are TGTGCCAGCAGCTTAAGGGGACTAGCGTACAATGAG. Protein sequence: CASSLRGLAYNE. The entire CDR3 is CASSLRGLAYNEQFF.

This clone was recorded many times. The read falls 3 residues short of the CDR3 end, and the missing part is taken from the germline J gene. The genes are TRBV5-4 and TRBJ1-2; 9 bases agree with TRBD1. Unmatched junction bases numbered 3, after V lost 5 bases and J lost 4 bases. There are 13 residues in the CDR3. The germline V gene encodes CDR1 SGHNT and CDR2 YYREEE (reference sequence). The DNA read from the CDR3 is TGTGCCAGCAGTCAGACAGGGGGCTATGGC. This encodes CASSQTGGYG. The whole CDR3 protein is CASSQTGGYGYTF.

There are many counts of this clone. The read gets to within 3 residues of the CDR3 end, and the germline J gene fills in the rest. V gene TRBV29-1 combines with J gene TRBJ1-2; no clear D gene. Trimming took off 8 bases at V and 1 base at J, with 14 bases between the two ends. The germline gives CDR1 SQVTM, CDR2 ANQGSEA. This CDR3 is 13 amino acids long. CDR3 protein: CSILRGLNYGYTF. The DNA read from the CDR3 is TGCAGCATCCTGCGAGGGCTTAACTATGGC.

This clone was observed many times. CDR3 bases read: TGCAGTGCTCCGAAGACAGAGGAGGGTGGC. It codes for CSAPKTEEGG. The whole CDR3 region reads CSAPKTEEGGYTF. The genes are TRBV20-1 and TRBJ1-2; D perhaps matches TRBD1 (5 bases). The CDR3 extends 3 residues past the end of the read, so its final part is completed from the germline J gene. V gave up 5 bases and J gave up 7 bases, with 17 bases separating them. The V gene's germline CDR1 is DFQATT and CDR2 SNEGSKA (reference sequence). This CDR3 is built from 13 residues.

Worth noting for this clone: The read falls 3 residues short of the CDR3 end, and the missing part is taken from the germline J gene. The rearrangement joins TRBV30 to TRBJ1-2; D is uncertain. Germline V lookup: CDR1 GTSNPN, CDR2 SVGIG (reference sequence). There are 11 residues in the CDR3. CDR3 sequence: CAWSVSYDYTF. The sequenced part of the CDR3 DNA is TGTGCCTGGAGTGTTAGCTACGAC.